The 21 T cell receptor beta chains below come from one sample, sequenced in a study of a mutant IDH1 vaccine in newly diagnosed glioma. As for time point: week 35, safety follow-up. One vaccine dose held 300 ug of mutant IDH1 20-mer peptide and came with topical imiquimod. The repertoire was sequenced with immunoSEQ multiplex PCR; TCRdb's copy has only in-frame clones and lacks some. The data hold roughly 69,000 clones, with around 86% observed a single time. For these receptors, no antigen is known. The sequencing used PBMCs, collected from a glioma patient whose treatment included an IDH1 peptide vaccine. These TCRs come from a man aged 25 to 40 with glioma.

This clone was seen just once. V is TRBV15 and J is TRBJ2-2; 8 nucleotides align to TRBD2. The CDR3 is made up of 14 amino acids. J was trimmed by 6 bases and V by 3 bases; bases with no gene match: 3. Germline V lookup: CDR1 LNHNV, CDR2 YYDKDF (reference sequence). The CDR3 loop is CATSRGTSPGELFF. CDR3 DNA: TGTGCCACCAGCAGGGGGACTAGTCCCGGGGAGCTGTTTTTT.

The chain carries TRBV19 and TRBJ2-7; TRBD2 matches 9 bases. The junction had 6 bases not matched to a gene; V was cut back by 3 bases and J by 3 bases. Germline V gives CDR1 LNHDA, CDR2 SQIVND (reference sequence). CDR3 length: 15 amino acids. This CDR3 reads CASSMGLARIYEQYF. CDR3 nucleotides: TGTGCCAGTAGTATGGGACTAGCAAGGATCTACGAGCAGTACTTC.

The table lists this clone with a few counts. This sequence joins TRBV29-1 and TRBJ1-2; no reliable D call. Germline V gene sequence: CDR1 SQVTM, CDR2 ANQGSEA. V was pared by 7 bases and J by 8 bases, with 14 bases between. This CDR3 is built from 11 residues. The CDR3 DNA is TGCAGCGCCTCCGACCGTTCAGGCTACACCTTC. Amino acids: CSASDRSGYTF.

The rearrangement uses TRBV2 and TRBJ1-2; the match to TRBD1 covers 7 bases. V shed 6 bases and J 8 bases; nucleotides not matched to a gene: 6. The V gene's germline CDR1 is SNHLY and CDR2 FYNNEI. The CDR3 is made up of 12 amino acids. The CDR3 reads CASRGTVDGYTF. The CDR3 nucleotides read TGTGCCAGCAGGGGGACAGTCGACGGCTACACCTTC.

The chain employs TRBV28 and TRBJ1-3, with D unclear. The CDR3 is 14 amino acids. V dropped 5 bases and J dropped 7 bases, with 15 bases sitting between them. Germline V gene lookup returns CDR1 MDHEN and CDR2 SYDVKM. The CDR3 nucleotides are TGTGCCAGCAGTGACGATCTTACGGGGAACACCATATATTTT. Protein: CASSDDLTGNTIYF.

The CDR3 DNA reads TGCGCCAGCAGCCAAGATCTGGTTTCTGGGACATTTAACTATGGCTACACCTTC. It encodes CASSQDLVSGTFNYGYTF. This chain joins TRBV4-3 and TRBJ1-2, with D possibly TRBD1 on 6 matching bases. Trimming left V 0 bases short and J 1 base short, with 18 bases between. Per the germline V gene, CDR1 is LGHNA and CDR2 is YSLEER. This CDR3 spans 18 amino acids.

The chain uses TRBV6-1 and TRBJ2-7, with 8 positions matching TRBD1. Germline CDR1 and CDR2: MNHNS and SASEGT. The CDR3 has 15 amino acids. Germline trimming cut 2 bases from V and 1 base from J; bases unmatched to any gene: 4. The CDR3 here is CASSENTGGSYEQYF. The CDR3 DNA reads TGTGCCAGCAGTGAAAACACAGGGGGTTCCTACGAGCAGTACTTC.

This clone turned up a few times. As DNA, the CDR3 is TGTGCCAGCAGCTCTGGGACTAGCGGTTCCTACGAGCAGTACTTC. As protein: CASSSGTSGSYEQYF. The chain is built from TRBV7-2 and TRBJ2-7; 11 bases are shared with TRBD2. This CDR3 contains 15 residues. CDR1 and CDR2 from the germline V gene are SGHTA and FQGNSA. V lost 4 bases and J lost 1; bases outside the gene matches: 3.

CDR3 nucleotide sequence: TGTGCCAGCTCACCAGGACAATCCTACGAGCAGTACTTC. Protein sequence: CASSPGQSYEQYF. The V gene is TRBV18, the J gene TRBJ2-7; a weak D match, TRBD1 (5 bases). V dropped 2 bases and J dropped 1 base, with 6 bases sitting between them. CDR1 and CDR2 from the germline V gene are KGHSH and LQKENI. This CDR3 has 13 residues.

Written as DNA, the CDR3 is TGCGCCAGCAGCTTGGGGACAGGGGAGAGCTATGGCTACACCTTC. Protein sequence: CASSLGTGESYGYTF. The chain links TRBV5-1 to TRBJ1-2, with 9 bases that match TRBD1. CDR3 length: 15 residues. Germline V gene lookup returns CDR1 SGHRS and CDR2 YFSETQ. V trimming: 0 bases; J trimming: 4 bases; junction bases outside the gene matches: 4.

The CDR3 region has the DNA TGCGCCAGCAGCGACAGCTCTGGAAACACCATATATTTT. Protein sequence: CASSDSSGNTIYF. The V call is TRBV5-1, the J call TRBJ1-3; D possibly corresponds to TRBD1 (5 bases). Looked up from germline, CDR1 is SGHRS and CDR2 is YFSETQ. The CDR3 extends over 13 amino acids. Between the trimmed V and J ends, which lost 4 bases and 0 bases, there was a span of 5 bases.

The V call is TRBV27, the J call TRBJ2-5; 9 bases agree with TRBD2. The J segment lost 2 bases and the V segment lost 3 bases, leaving 10 bases of the junction unmatched. Germline assignment: CDR1 MNHEY and CDR2 SMNVEV (reference sequence). CDR3 length equals 17 residues. The CDR3 DNA reads as TGTGCCAGCAGTTTGTTGGCTAGCGGGAAGAATCAAGAGACCCAGTACTTC. Its protein is CASSLLASGKNQETQYF.

The chain couples TRBV28 to TRBJ2-7; a possible D gene is TRBD1 (6 bases). This CDR3 has 12 residues. Germline V gene lookup returns CDR1 MDHEN and CDR2 SYDVKM. The germline V and J ends were trimmed by 6 bases and 6 bases, with 12 bases remaining between them. CDR3 in amino acids: CASSRTVREQYF. CDR3 bases: TGTGCCAGCAGCCGGACAGTCCGCGAGCAGTACTTC.

The chain joins TRBV28 to TRBJ2-3, with D possibly TRBD2 on 6 matching bases. This CDR3 is built from 18 residues. Germline V gene lookup returns CDR1 MDHEN and CDR2 SYDVKM. The V and J ends lost 6 bases and 2 bases respectively, with 24 bases between them. This CDR3 is CASRSSSRSAGHTDTQYF. The CDR3 DNA follows: TGTGCCAGCAGATCTTCTTCCCGCTCGGCGGGGCACACAGATACGCAGTATTTT.

The V and J genes are TRBV9 and TRBJ2-3; D might be TRBD1 or TRBD2, each matching 5 bases. Germline V gene lookup returns CDR1 SGDLS and CDR2 YYNGEE. Trimming stripped 3 bases from V and 14 bases from J, with 13 bases between. This CDR3 region has 11 residues. CDR3 sequence reads: CASSAGPHLYF. The DNA for the CDR3 is TGTGCCAGCAGCGCGGGACCACACCTGTATTTT.

V and J are TRBV9 and TRBJ1-3, with D unresolved. This CDR3 is 16 amino acids long. The germline V gene encodes CDR1 SGDLS and CDR2 YYNGEE. Deletions cut 5 bases from V and 2 bases from J, with 17 bases between. In DNA, the CDR3 is TGTGCCAGCAGTCCCGAGGGAGGTCGGCCTGGAAACACCATATATTTT. Translating it yields CASSPEGGRPGNTIYF.

The sample holds one count of this clone. The junction differs from germline at one of its ends, possibly a read error. Other DNA sequences of this sample code for an identical CDR3. The genes are TRBV6-9 and TRBJ2-5, with 9 bases matching TRBD2. Germline V gene data show CDR1 as MNHGY and CDR2 as SVAAGI. The CDR3 extends over 11 amino acids. The chain's CDR3 is CARTSVKTQYF. CDR3 nucleotides: TGCGCCAGGACTAGCGTGAAGACCCAGTACTTC.

This clone has a handful of counts. V usage is TRBV7-9 and J usage is TRBJ1-1; D possibly corresponds to TRBD1 (5 bases). The CDR3 totals 14 residues. The V gene's germline CDR1 is SEHNR and CDR2 FQNEAQ (reference sequence). The V gene lost 0 bases and the J gene lost 4 bases, with 9 bases spanning the gap. CDR3 protein: CASSLAREATEAFF. For the CDR3, the DNA is TGTGCCAGCAGCTTAGCCAGGGAGGCCACTGAAGCTTTCTTT.

J is TRBJ1-2 and V is TRBV7-2; D unresolved. Trimming took off 4 bases at V and 10 bases at J, with 13 bases between the two ends. Germline values: CDR1 SGHTA, CDR2 FQGNSA. CDR3 size: 12 residues. CDR3 sequence reads: CASSSSGEHYTF. CDR3 sequence (DNA): TGTGCCAGCAGCTCGTCTGGGGAGCACTACACCTTC. Variable domain in full (rest from reference TRBV7-2 and TRBJ1-2): GAGVSQSPSNKVTEKGKDVELRCDPISGHTALYWYRQSLGQGLEFLIYFQGNSAPDKSGLPSDRFSAERTGGSVSTLTIQRTQQEDSAVYLCASSSSGEHYTFGSGTRLTVV.

The chain is built from TRBV19 and TRBJ1-4; 9 nucleotides line up with TRBD1. CDR1 LNHDA and CDR2 SQIVND come from the germline V gene (reference sequence). The V gene end was trimmed by 4 bases and the J gene end by 2 bases; junction bases not matched to a gene: 5. This CDR3 is built from 16 residues. The chain's CDR3 is CASSSDRGSTNEKLFF. The CDR3, as DNA: TGTGCCAGTAGTAGCGACAGGGGGTCGACTAATGAAAAACTGTTTTTT. Together with reference TRBV19 and TRBJ1-4, the CDR3 gives the full variable domain: DGGITQSPKYLFRKEGQNVTLSCEQNLNHDAMYWYRQDPGQGLRLIYYSQIVNDFQKGDIAEGYSVSREKKESFPLTVTSAQKNPTAFYLCASSSDRGSTNEKLFFGSGTQLSVL.

This clone was seen once. The chain joins TRBV30 to TRBJ2-3, with D uncertain. CDR1 is GTSNPN, CDR2 SVGIG, per germline (reference sequence). The CDR3 sequence is 13 residues long. Trimming shortened V by 3 bases and J by 2 bases, and 9 bases separated the two germline ends. The CDR3 loop reads CAWRTGYTDTQYF. The CDR3, as DNA: TGTGCCTGGAGGACGGGCTACACAGATACGCAGTATTTT.